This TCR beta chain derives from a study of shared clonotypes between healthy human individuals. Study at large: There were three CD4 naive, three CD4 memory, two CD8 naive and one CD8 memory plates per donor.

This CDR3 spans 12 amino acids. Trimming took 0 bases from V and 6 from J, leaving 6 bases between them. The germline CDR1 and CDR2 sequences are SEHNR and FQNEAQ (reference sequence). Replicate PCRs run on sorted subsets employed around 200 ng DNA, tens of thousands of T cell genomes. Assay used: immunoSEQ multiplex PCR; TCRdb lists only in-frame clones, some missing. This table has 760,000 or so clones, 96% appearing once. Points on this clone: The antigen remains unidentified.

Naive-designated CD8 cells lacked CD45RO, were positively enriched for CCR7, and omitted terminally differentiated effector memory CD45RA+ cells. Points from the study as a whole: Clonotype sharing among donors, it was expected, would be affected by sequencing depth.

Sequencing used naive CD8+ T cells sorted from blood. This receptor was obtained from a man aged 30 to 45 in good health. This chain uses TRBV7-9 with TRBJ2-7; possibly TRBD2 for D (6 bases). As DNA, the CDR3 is TGTGCCAGCAGCTTAGCTAGCGGCGAGCAGTACTTC. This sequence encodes CASSLASGEQYF.